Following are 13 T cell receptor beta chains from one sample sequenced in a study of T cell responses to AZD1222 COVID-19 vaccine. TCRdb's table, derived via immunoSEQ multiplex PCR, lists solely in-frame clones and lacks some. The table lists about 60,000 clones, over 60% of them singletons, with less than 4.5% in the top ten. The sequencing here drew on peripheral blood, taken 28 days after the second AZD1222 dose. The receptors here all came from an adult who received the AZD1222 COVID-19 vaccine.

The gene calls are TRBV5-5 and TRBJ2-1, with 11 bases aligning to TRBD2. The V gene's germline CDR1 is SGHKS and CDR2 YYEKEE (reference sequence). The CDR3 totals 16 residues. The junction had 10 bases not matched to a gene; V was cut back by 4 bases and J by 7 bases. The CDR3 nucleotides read TGTGCCAGCAGCGGGATAGCGGGGGGGCCGGGTAATGAGCAGTTCTTC. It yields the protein CASSGIAGGPGNEQFF.

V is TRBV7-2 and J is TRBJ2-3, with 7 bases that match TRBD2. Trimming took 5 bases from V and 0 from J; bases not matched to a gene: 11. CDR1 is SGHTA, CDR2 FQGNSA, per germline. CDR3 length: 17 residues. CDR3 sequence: CASSPGSRGSSTDTQYF. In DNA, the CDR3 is TGTGCCAGCAGCCCCGGTTCGCGGGGGAGTAGCACAGATACGCAGTATTTT.

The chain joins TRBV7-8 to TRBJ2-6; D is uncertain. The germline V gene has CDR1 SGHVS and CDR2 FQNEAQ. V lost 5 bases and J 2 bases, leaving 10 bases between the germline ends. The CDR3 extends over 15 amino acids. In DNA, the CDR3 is TGTGCCAGCAGCCCTGTCTTCCCTGGGGCCAACGTCCTGACTTTC. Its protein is CASSPVFPGANVLTF.

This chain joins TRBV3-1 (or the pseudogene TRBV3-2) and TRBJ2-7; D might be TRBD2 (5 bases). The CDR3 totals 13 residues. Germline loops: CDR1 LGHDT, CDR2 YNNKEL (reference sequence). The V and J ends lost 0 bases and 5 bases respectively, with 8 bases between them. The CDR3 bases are TGTGCCAGCAGCCAAGAAGAGGGCGACGAGCAGTACTTC. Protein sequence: CASSQEEGDEQYF.

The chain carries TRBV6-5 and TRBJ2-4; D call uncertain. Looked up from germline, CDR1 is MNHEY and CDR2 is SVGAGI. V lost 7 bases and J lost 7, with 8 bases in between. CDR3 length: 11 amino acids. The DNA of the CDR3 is TGTGCCAGCACCTACATGAACATTCAGTACTTC. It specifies CASTYMNIQYF.

CDR3 sequence reads: CASSIRFFNEQFF. The CDR3 DNA sequence: TGTGCCAGCAGTATCCGCTTCTTCAATGAGCAGTTCTTC. The chain couples TRBV2 to TRBJ2-1; D gene ambiguous. Germline CDR1 and CDR2: SNHLY and FYNNEI. The CDR3 has 13 residues. The ends were cut back, 5 bases at V and 6 bases at J, with 11 bases in the middle.

Here the CDR3 DNA reads TGTGCCAGCAGCTTTCGACAGCAAGAGACCCAGTACTTC. As protein: CASSFRQQETQYF. V gene TRBV5-8 combines with J gene TRBJ2-5, with TRBD1 as a possible D gene (5 bases). The CDR3 totals 13 residues. CDR1 and CDR2 from the germline V gene are SGHTS and YDEGEE. Between the trimmed V and J ends, which lost 2 bases and 2 bases, there was a span of 7 bases.

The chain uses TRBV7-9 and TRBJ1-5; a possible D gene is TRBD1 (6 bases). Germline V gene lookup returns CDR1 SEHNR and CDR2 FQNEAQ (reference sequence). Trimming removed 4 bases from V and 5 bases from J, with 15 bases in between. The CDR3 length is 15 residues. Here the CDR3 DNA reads TGTGCCAGCAGCTCCTCAGGACAGCCCTATCAGCCCCAGCATTTT. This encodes CASSSSGQPYQPQHF.

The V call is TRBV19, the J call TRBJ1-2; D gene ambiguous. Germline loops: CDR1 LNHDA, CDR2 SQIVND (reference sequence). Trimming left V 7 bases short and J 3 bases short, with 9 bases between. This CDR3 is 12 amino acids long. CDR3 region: CASKRVDYGYTF. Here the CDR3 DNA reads TGTGCCAGTAAGCGGGTTGACTATGGCTACACCTTC.

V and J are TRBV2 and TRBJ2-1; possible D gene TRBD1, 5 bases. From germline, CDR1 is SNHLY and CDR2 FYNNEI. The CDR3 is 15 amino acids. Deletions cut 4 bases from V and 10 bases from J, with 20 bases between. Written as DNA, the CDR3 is TGTGCCAGCAGTGGGGGCGGCTTACTTGCATTCGAGCAGTTCTTC. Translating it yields CASSGGGLLAFEQFF.

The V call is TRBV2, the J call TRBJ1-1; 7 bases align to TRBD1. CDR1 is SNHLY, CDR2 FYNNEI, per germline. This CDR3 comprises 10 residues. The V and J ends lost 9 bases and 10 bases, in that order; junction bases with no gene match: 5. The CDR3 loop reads CASTTGLAFF. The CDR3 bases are TGTGCCAGTACGACAGGGTTAGCTTTCTTT.

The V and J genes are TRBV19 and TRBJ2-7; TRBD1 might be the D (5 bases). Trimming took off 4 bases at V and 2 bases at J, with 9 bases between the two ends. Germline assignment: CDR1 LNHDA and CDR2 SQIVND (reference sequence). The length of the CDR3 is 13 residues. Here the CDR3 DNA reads TGTGCCAGTAGTACCCGCAGGGCCTACGAGCAGTACTTC. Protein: CASSTRRAYEQYF.

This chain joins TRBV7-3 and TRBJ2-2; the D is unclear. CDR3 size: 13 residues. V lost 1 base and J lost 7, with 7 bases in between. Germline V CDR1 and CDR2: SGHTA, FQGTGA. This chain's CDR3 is CASSLREGGELFF. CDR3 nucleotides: TGTGCCAGCAGCTTAAGAGAAGGCGGGGAGCTGTTTTTT.